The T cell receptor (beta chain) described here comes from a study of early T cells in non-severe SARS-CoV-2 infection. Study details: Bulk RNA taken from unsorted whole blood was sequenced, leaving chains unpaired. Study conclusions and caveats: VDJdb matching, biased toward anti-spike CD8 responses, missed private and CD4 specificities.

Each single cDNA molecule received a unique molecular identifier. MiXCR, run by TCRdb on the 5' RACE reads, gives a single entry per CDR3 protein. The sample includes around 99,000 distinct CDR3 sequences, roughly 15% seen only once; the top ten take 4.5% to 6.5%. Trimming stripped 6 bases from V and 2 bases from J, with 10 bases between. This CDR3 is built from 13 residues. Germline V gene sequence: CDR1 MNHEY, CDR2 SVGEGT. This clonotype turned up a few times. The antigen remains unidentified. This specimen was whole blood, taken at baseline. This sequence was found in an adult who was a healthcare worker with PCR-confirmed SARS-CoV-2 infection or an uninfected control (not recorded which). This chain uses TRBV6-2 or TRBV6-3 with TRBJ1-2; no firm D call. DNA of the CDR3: TGTGCCAGCAGGCTCAAGAGAAACTATGGCTACACCTTC. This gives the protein CASRLKRNYGYTF.